A selection of T cell receptor beta chains follows, all from one sample in a study of blood T cell repertoires in COVID-19. The repertoire was sequenced with immunoSEQ multiplex PCR; TCRdb's copy has only in-frame clones and lacks some. The table has roughly 34,000 clones, roughly 73% seen once. The material sequenced was peripheral blood. The receptors were sampled from a man aged 80 or over with active or convalescent COVID-19. The CDR3 runs from the conserved cysteine through the conserved F or W. The order of the fields is V gene, clone size, J gene, D gene, CDR3 DNA, CDR3 protein. The D gene is left open where the match is weak. Clone size, where shown, is once, few, many, or a class for clones that have expanded.

TRBV4-3,few,TRBJ2-2,NA,TGCGCCAGCAGCCAAGAGCTAGGGGTCTTGCGGGAGCTGTTTTTT,CASSQELGVLRELFF
TRBV15,NA,TRBJ1-4,TRBD1,TGTGCCACCAGCAGAGGACAGGGCAATGAAAAACTGTTTTTT,CATSRGQGNEKLFF
TRBV12-3/TRBV12-4,NA,TRBJ1-2,TRBD1,TGTGCCAGCAGTGGGACAGGGGGCTGGGGCTACACCTTC,CASSGTGGWGYTF
TRBV29-1,NA,TRBJ2-3,TRBD1,TGCAGCGTTAGGGGACAGGGGTCACGTACGCAGTATTTT,CSVRGQGSRTQYF
TRBV4-2,NA,TRBJ2-7,TRBD2,TGTGCCAGCAGCCAAGGGACTAGCGGGGAGGAGTCCCACGAGCAGTACTTC,CASSQGTSGEESHEQYF
TRBV2,few,TRBJ2-3,TRBD2,TGTGCCAGCAGTTTCCTGGGGACTAGCGGGAGGGCCGGGGCAGATACGCAGTATTTT,CASSFLGTSGRAGADTQYF
TRBV21-1,once,TRBJ2-7,NA,TGTGCCAGCAGCAAATGGGGAGGACTAGCGGGAGGAAAGTACGAGCAGTACTTC,CASSKWGGLAGGKYEQYF
TRBV6-5,NA,TRBJ1-2,NA,TGTGCCAGCAAGGGGGGGGCAGGGGATGGCTACACCTTC,CASKGGAGDGYTF
TRBV20-1,NA,TRBJ2-5,TRBD2,TGCAGTGCTAGTGTACTAGCGGGAGAAGAGTGGGAGACCCAGTACTTC,CSASVLAGEEWETQYF
TRBV5-1,NA,TRBJ1-2,NA,TGCGCCAGCAGCCCGACAGGCGTTAACTATGGCTACACCTTC,CASSPTGVNYGYTF
TRBV10-3,NA,TRBJ1-6,NA,TGTGCCATCAGTGAGGGGGCCGAATCACCCCTCCACTTT,CAISEGAESPLHF
TRBV6-2/TRBV6-3,once,TRBJ2-2,TRBD1,TGTGCCAGCAGTCCGGGACAGGGCACCGGGGAGCTGTTTTTT,CASSPGQGTGELFF
TRBV10-1,NA,TRBJ2-4,TRBD1,TGCGCCAGCAGTACAGGGGGCATTCAGTACTTC,CASSTGGIQYF
TRBV19,few,TRBJ2-4,TRBD2,TGTGCCAGTAGTGTCCGGACTAGCGGCACGGACGTTCAGTACTTC,CASSVRTSGTDVQYF
TRBV7-9,NA,TRBJ2-5,TRBD1,TGTGCCAGCAGCTACGTTTCCGGGACAGAAATGGGGACCCAGTACTTC,CASSYVSGTEMGTQYF
TRBV12-3/TRBV12-4,NA,TRBJ1-1,NA,TGTGCCAGCAGTAAGCGGGACTTTGAAGCTTTCTTT,CASSKRDFEAFF
TRBV28,NA,TRBJ1-2,NA,TGTGCCAGCAGATCCGACAGGAATAACTATGGCTACACCTTC,CASRSDRNNYGYTF
TRBV18,NA,TRBJ1-1,NA,TGTGCCAGCTCACCGGTCGGGGGAGAAGCGAACACTGAAGCTTTCTTT,CASSPVGGEANTEAFF
TRBV20-1,NA,TRBJ2-7,NA,TGCAGTGCTAGCGGCGGCAACGAGCAGTACTTC,CSASGGNEQYF
TRBV6-6,NA,TRBJ1-5,TRBD1,TGTGCCAGCAGTTACCAGGGGGCATTTGGGAATCAGCCCCAGCATTTT,CASSYQGAFGNQPQHF
TRBV4-2,NA,TRBJ2-5,NA,TGTGCCAGCAGCCACGGTCCTCAAGAGACCCAGTACTTC,CASSHGPQETQYF
TRBV6-6,NA,TRBJ2-7,NA,TGTGCCAGCAGCCCCGTGCAGGGCCTCTCCTACGAGCAGTACTTC,CASSPVQGLSYEQYF
TRBV6-5,NA,TRBJ1-1,NA,TGTGCCAGCAGTTACGAAGGGGTAGTAGGCACTGAAGCTTTCTTT,CASSYEGVVGTEAFF
TRBV6-1,few,TRBJ2-7,TRBD2,TGTGCCAGCAGTGAACCCGGACTAGGAGAGCAGTACTTC,CASSEPGLGEQYF
TRBV5-1,NA,TRBJ2-1,TRBD2,TGCGCCAGCAGCTTGGAGGGACTAGCTTACAATGAGCAGTTCTTC,CASSLEGLAYNEQFF
TRBV28,NA,TRBJ1-1,NA,TGTGCCAGCAGTTTATCATCAGGGGCGGGCAGTTTCGGTGAAGCTTTCTTT,CASSLSSGAGSFGEAFF
TRBV23-1,NA,TRBJ2-7,NA,TGCGCCAGCAGTCAAACAGGGAAGCGGGAAGCCTACGAGCAGTACTTC,CASSQTGKREAYEQYF
TRBV11-2,few,TRBJ2-1,TRBD2,TGTGCCAGCAGCTTTGGCGGGAGTTATGACAATGAGCAGTTCTTC,CASSFGGSYDNEQFF
TRBV7-9,NA,TRBJ2-1,TRBD2,TGTGCCAGCAGTACGACTAGCGGGAGAATCTCCTACAATGAGCAGTTCTTC,CASSTTSGRISYNEQFF
TRBV6-5,few,TRBJ2-5,NA,TGTGCCAGCAGTTACACCTGGGCACGCCGAGAGACCCAGTACTTC,CASSYTWARRETQYF
TRBV7-9,NA,TRBJ2-7,NA,TGTGCCAGCAGCTACTCAGGTACCGGGGGAGGCTACGAGCAGTACTTC,CASSYSGTGGGYEQYF
TRBV7-2,NA,TRBJ1-2,NA,TGTGCCAGCAGCTTCGACCGGAGTAACTATGGCTACACCTTC,CASSFDRSNYGYTF
TRBV4-1,once,TRBJ1-4,NA,TGCGCCAGCAGCCAAGTGGATACTCCGGGACAAGGAGAAAAACTGTTTTTT,CASSQVDTPGQGEKLFF
TRBV10-3,NA,TRBJ2-1,TRBD2,TGTGCCATCAGTGGACCTGGACTAGCGGGAGGTAATGAGCAGTTCTTC,CAISGPGLAGGNEQFF
TRBV7-2,NA,TRBJ2-5,NA,TGTGCCAGCAGCTTAGTATACGGGTTGGGAGAGACCCAGTACTTC,CASSLVYGLGETQYF
TRBV28,few,TRBJ1-1,TRBD1,TGTGCCAGCAGTTCCCCCCCGGGACAGGGAACTGAAGCTTTCTTT,CASSSPPGQGTEAFF
TRBV20-1,NA,TRBJ2-7,TRBD2,TGCAGTGCTAGTGGTACTCCCGGGAGGGGATCCTACGAGCAGTACTTC,CSASGTPGRGSYEQYF
TRBV7-8,once,TRBJ2-1,TRBD2,TGTGCCAGCAGCTTGCCGGGACTAGGCGCTTCGGTTGAGCAGTTCTTC,CASSLPGLGASVEQFF
TRBV5-1,NA,TRBJ2-5,NA,TGCGCCAGCAGCTTGGGGGCGGGGGCGGATGAGACCCAGTACTTC,CASSLGAGADETQYF
TRBV4-3,NA,TRBJ2-3,TRBD1,TGCGCCAGCAGCCAAGATGGGGGCAGGGGGCGCCCAGATACGCAGTATTTT,CASSQDGGRGRPDTQYF
TRBV29-1,NA,TRBJ2-1,NA,TGCAGCGTTGGACCCCCTAGCGCGACCTACAATGAGCAGTTCTTC,CSVGPPSATYNEQFF
TRBV5-1,NA,TRBJ1-1,NA,TGCGCCAGCAGCCCCCAGGACAGGAACACTGAAGCTTTCTTT,CASSPQDRNTEAFF
TRBV5-5,NA,TRBJ2-1,TRBD1,TGTGCCAGCAGCTTGGGACAGGGGGTCGACAATGAGCAGTTCTTC,CASSLGQGVDNEQFF
TRBV20-1,NA,TRBJ2-1,TRBD2,TGCAGTGCTAGTCGGGCGGGAGGGAGGAATGAGCAGTTCTTC,CSASRAGGRNEQFF
TRBV4-2,NA,TRBJ2-7,NA,TGTGCCAGCAGCCAAGAGTGGAGTAGCGGCCCCGGGAGCTCCTACGAGCAGTACTTC,CASSQEWSSGPGSSYEQYF
TRBV10-1,once,TRBJ1-5,TRBD1,TGCGCCAGCAGTGAGTCGACAGAGGCAGGGGGATATAGCAATCAGCCCCAGCATTTT,CASSESTEAGGYSNQPQHF
TRBV19,NA,TRBJ2-1,TRBD2,TGTGCCAGTAATATTGCGGGAGGGGGAGGTGAGCAGTTCTTC,CASNIAGGGGEQFF
TRBV19,NA,TRBJ2-2,NA,TGTGCCAGTAGTATCGTCGGGGCGAACACCGGGGAGCTGTTTTTT,CASSIVGANTGELFF
TRBV5-1,NA,TRBJ2-2,NA,TGCGCCAGCAGCTTAAACCTACCCGGGAACACCGGGGAGCTGTTTTTT,CASSLNLPGNTGELFF
TRBV11-3,NA,TRBJ2-7,TRBD2,TGTGCCAGCAGCGAGGGGGGGACTAGCGGAAACGAGCAGTACTTC,CASSEGGTSGNEQYF
TRBV3-1/TRBV3-2,NA,TRBJ1-2,NA,TGTGCCAGCAGCCAAGAAGTACGAACCCCAGGCACCTTC,CASSQEVRTPGTF
TRBV5-1,NA,TRBJ2-1,TRBD2,TGCGCCAGCAGCTTGGCAGCGGGAAACGAGCAGTTCTTC,CASSLAAGNEQFF
TRBV6-5,NA,TRBJ2-2,TRBD1,TGTGCCAGCAGCCGGGACAGGGCTACCGGGGAGCTGTTTTTT,CASSRDRATGELFF
TRBV28,NA,TRBJ1-2,NA,TGTGCCAGCAGGTATCAGTATGGCTACACCTTC,CASRYQYGYTF